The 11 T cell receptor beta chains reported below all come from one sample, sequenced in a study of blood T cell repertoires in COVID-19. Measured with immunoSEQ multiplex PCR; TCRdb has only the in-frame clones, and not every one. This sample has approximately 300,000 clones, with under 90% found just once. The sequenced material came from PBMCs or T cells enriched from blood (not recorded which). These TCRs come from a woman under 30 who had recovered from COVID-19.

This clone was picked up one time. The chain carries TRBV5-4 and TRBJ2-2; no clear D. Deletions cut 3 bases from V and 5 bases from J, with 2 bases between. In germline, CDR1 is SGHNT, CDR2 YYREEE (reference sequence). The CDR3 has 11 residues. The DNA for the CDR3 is TGTGCCAGCAGCTCGACCGGGGAGCTGTTTTTT. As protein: CASSSTGELFF.

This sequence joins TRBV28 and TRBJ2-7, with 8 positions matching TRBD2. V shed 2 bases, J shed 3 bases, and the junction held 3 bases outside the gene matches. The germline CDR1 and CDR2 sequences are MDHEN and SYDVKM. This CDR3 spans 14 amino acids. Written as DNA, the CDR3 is TGTGCCAGCAGTTTAGGGACTAGAGACTACGAGCAGTACTTC. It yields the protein CASSLGTRDYEQYF.

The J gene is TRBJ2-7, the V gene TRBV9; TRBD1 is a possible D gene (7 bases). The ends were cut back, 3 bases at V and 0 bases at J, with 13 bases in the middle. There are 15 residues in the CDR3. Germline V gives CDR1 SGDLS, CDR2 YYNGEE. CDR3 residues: CASSARGAGSYEQYF. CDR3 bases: TGTGCCAGCAGCGCCAGGGGGGCAGGCTCCTACGAGCAGTACTTC.

The CDR3 DNA reads as TGTGCCAGCTCACTCTTTAATGAGCAGTTCTTC. Protein sequence: CASSLFNEQFF. This rearrangement joins TRBV18 to TRBJ2-1; D not certain. The CDR3 runs 11 residues. Germline loops: CDR1 KGHSH, CDR2 LQKENI. V lost 4 bases and J lost 7, with 5 bases in between.

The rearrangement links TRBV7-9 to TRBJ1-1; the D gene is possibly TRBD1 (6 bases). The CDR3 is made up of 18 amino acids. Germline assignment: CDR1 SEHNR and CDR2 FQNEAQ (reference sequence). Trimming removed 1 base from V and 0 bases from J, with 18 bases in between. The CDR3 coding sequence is TGTGCCAGCAGCTTAGGGCAGGGGCTTCGCATGATGAACACTGAAGCTTTCTTT. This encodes CASSLGQGLRMMNTEAFF.

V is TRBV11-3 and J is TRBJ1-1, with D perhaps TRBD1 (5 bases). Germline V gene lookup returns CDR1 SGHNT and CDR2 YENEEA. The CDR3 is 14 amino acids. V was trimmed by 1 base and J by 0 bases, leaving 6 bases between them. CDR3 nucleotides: TGTGCCAGCAGCTTAGCAGGGCTGAACACTGAAGCTTTCTTT. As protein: CASSLAGLNTEAFF.

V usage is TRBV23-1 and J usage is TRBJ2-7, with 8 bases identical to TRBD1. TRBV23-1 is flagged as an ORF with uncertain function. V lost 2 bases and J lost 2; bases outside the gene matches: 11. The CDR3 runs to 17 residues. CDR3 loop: CASSQEGQGERTYEQYF. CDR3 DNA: TGCGCCAGCAGTCAAGAAGGACAGGGAGAAAGGACCTACGAGCAGTACTTC.

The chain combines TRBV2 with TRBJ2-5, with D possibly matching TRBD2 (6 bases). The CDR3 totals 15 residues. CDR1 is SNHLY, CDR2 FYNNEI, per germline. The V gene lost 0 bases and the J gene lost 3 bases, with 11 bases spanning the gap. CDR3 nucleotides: TGTGCCAGCAGTGAAGCGGGGCGGGGAGAAGAGACCCAGTACTTC. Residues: CASSEAGRGEETQYF.

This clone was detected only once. The CDR3, as DNA: TGTGCCAGCAGCTTAGCCGGGAAAGCCTACGAGCAGTACTTC. It yields the protein CASSLAGKAYEQYF. V usage is TRBV7-7 and J usage is TRBJ2-7, with D perhaps TRBD2 (5 bases). Per germline, CDR1 SSHAT and CDR2 FNYEAQ (reference sequence). V lost 0 bases to trimming and J lost 2 bases, with 8 bases between them. The CDR3 loop spans 14 amino acids.

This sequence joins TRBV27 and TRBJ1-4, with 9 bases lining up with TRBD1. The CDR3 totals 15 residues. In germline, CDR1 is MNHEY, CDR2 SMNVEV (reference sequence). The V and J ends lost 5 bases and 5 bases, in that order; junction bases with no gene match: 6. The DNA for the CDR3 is TGTGCCAGCAGTATTTATGGACAGGGGAATGAAAAACTGTTTTTT. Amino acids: CASSIYGQGNEKLFF. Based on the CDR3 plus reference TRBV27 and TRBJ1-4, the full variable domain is EAQVTQNPRYLITVTGKKLTVTCSQNMNHEYMSWYRQDPGLGLRQIYYSMNVEVTDKGDVPEGYKVSRKEKRNFPLILESPSPNQTSLYFCASSIYGQGNEKLFFGSGTQLSVL.

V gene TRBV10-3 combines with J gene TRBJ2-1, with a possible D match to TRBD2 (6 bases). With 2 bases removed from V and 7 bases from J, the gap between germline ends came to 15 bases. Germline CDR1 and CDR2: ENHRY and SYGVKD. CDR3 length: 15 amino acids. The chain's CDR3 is CAISERILAGNEQFF. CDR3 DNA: TGTGCCATCAGTGAGAGGATACTAGCAGGGAATGAGCAGTTCTTC.